The entry below gives a single T cell receptor beta chain sequence along with its context. This clonotype was seen many times. There is no known antigen for this receptor. No per-base quality is available; no much larger clone lies one base away. Sequencing took place on an Illumina NovaSeq 6000. cDNA libraries for TCRalpha and TCRbeta were prepared by 5'RACE using constant-segment primers, with sample barcodes and unique molecular identifiers added. Trizol reagent was used to extract RNA from every sample. Amplification of the libraries took two PCR steps, and the second step added a second sample barcode plus Illumina TruSeq adapters. Sequencing of libraries was performed on an Illumina NovaSeq with 2 x 150 bp paired-end reads. The published analysis was carried out like this. With migec v1.2.7, reads were demultiplexed and then collapsed into UMI-guided consensus sequences. Using mixcr v2.1.11, UMI consensuses were aligned to TRA and TRB V and J templates and then assembled into clonotypes. Expanded or contracted clonotypes were those called significant by both edgeR and NoisET, with noise models trained on biological replicates. For edgeR calls, the thresholds were a false discovery rate-adjusted p below 0.01 and a log2 fold-change of 1. PCA with hierarchical clustering of max-normalized trajectories of the 1000 most abundant clonotypes was used as exploratory dynamics analysis. Each responding clone was given a CD4 or CD8 phenotype based on the CD4+ and CD8+ repertoires, which had been sequenced separately. In TCRdb, the public reads were trimmed at Q25 with fastp and aligned with MiXCR, with productive beta chains retained. Each entry is one CDR3 protein sequence, shown with its most common DNA and genes. These V and J calls originate from TCRdb's pipeline instead of the authors' own analysis. For this sample the table gives 30,000 to 45,000 distinct CDR3 sequences, of which over 10% were detected only once. The ten largest clones capture under 30% of the sample.

V was cut back by 6 bases and J by 2 bases, leaving a gap of 10 bases between them. Taken from the germline V gene, the CDR1 and CDR2 loops are ENHRY and SYGVKD. From its cysteine to its phenylalanine, the CDR3 spans 13 amino acids. The kept DNA is CDR3 alone, 39 bases in frame from the first base. Ficoll-Paque density gradient centrifugation was the method used to isolate PBMCs. This sample is part of a study of T-cell memory formation after mild COVID-19 (TCRdb year 2021). Study-wide context: TCR sequence clusters from the two donors were largely donor specific. In a couple of donors, T-cell clones that expanded and contracted after mild COVID-19 were followed by sequencing TCRalpha and TCRbeta repertoires longitudinally. Two young, previously healthy adult volunteers made up the cohort, one male and one female.

What the authors observed across the whole study: Some responding clones were detected in pre-infection memory, which suggested that pre-existing cross-reactive memory T cells had joined the SARS-CoV-2 response. Contracting CD4+ clones appeared mostly in the CM and EM memory subsets, whereas CD8+ clones were enriched in EMRA. The second-wave clones that peaked on day 37 were not confirmed to be SARS-CoV-2 specific. Only a couple of mild cases were covered by the study, and larger cohorts that include severe cases with pre-infection samples were considered necessary. Clones contracting from day 15 to 85 had balanced CD4/CD8 phenotypes, while a second wave expanding from day 15 to 37 was biased towards CD4+.

This sequence originates from a man younger than 35 who had mild COVID-19 (a few samples of this study predate the infection). The sample titles of this study are shuffled in the database, so cell type and time point are left out; the donor was told from shared clones. The sequence links TRBV10-3 to TRBJ2-5, with a tentative D gene TRBD1 over 5 matching bases. The specimen sequenced was PBMCs or a T cell subset sorted from them (not recorded which). CDR3 region: CAIRRGLQETQYF. At the DNA level, the sequence is TGTGCCATCAGAAGGGGCCTGCAAGAGACCCAGTACTTC.